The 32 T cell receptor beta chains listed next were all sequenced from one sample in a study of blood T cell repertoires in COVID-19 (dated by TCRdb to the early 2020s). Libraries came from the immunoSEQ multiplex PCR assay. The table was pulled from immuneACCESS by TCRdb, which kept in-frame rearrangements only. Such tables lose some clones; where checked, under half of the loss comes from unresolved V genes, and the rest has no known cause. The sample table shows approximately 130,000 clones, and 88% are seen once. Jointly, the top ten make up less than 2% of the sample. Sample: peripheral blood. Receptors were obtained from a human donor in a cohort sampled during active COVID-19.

CDR3: CASSLASVTDGYTF. DNA for the CDR3: TGCGCCAGCAGCTTGGCCTCGGTGACAGATGGCTACACCTTC. This chain connects TRBV5-1 to TRBJ1-2; D might be TRBD1 (5 bases). The CDR3 has 14 residues. The V and J ends lost 0 bases and 6 bases respectively, with 12 bases between them. Germline CDR1 reads SGHRS; CDR2 reads YFSETQ. The complete variable domain, with remaining parts taken from reference TRBV5-1 and TRBJ1-2, reads KAGVTQTPRYLIKTRGQQVTLSCSPISGHRSVSWYQQTPGQGLQFLFEYFSETQRNKGNFPGRFSGRQFSNSRSEMNVSTLELGDSALYLCASSLASVTDGYTFGSGTRLTVV.

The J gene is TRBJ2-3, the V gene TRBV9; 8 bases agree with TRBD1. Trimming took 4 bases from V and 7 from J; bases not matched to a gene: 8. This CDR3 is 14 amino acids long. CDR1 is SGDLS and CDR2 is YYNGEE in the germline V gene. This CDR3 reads CASSTGTGPYTQYF. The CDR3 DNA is TGTGCCAGCAGCACAGGGACAGGCCCTTATACGCAGTATTTT.

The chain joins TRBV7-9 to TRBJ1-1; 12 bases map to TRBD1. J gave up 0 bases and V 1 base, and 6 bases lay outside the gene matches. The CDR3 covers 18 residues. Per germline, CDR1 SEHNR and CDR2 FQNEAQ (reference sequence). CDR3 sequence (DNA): TGTGCCAGCAGCTTAGATGGGACAGGGGGCCTTATGAACACTGAAGCTTTCTTT. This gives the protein CASSLDGTGGLMNTEAFF. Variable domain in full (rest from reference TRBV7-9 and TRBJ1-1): DTGVSQNPRHKITKRGQNVTFRCDPISEHNRLYWYRQTLGQGPEFLTYFQNEAQLEKSRLLSDRFSAERPKGSFSTLEIQRTEQGDSAMYLCASSLDGTGGLMNTEAFFGQGTRLTVV.

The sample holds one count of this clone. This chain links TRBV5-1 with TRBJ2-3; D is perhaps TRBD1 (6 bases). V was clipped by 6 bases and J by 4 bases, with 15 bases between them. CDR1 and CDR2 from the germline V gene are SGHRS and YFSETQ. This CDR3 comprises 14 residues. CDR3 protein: CASNTPTGSDTQYF. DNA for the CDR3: TGCGCCAGCAACACACCGACAGGTTCAGATACGCAGTATTTT.

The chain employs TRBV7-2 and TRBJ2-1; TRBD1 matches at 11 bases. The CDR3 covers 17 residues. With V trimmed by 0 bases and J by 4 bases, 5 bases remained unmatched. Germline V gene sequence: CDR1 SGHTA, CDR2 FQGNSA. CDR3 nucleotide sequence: TGTGCCAGCAGCTTAGCAGGGACAGGGGGTAGGTACAATGAGCAGTTCTTC. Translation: CASSLAGTGGRYNEQFF.

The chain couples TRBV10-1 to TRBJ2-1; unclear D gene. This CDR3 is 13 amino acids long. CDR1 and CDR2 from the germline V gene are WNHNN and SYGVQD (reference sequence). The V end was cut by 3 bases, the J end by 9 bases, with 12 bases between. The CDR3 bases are TGCGCCAGCAGTGAAGTAGTCTGGAGTGAGCAGTTCTTC. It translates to CASSEVVWSEQFF.

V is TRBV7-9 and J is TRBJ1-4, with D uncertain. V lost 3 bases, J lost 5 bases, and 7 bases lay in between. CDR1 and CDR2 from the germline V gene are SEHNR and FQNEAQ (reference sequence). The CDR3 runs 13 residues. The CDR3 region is CASSFSRNEKLFF. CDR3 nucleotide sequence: TGTGCCAGCAGCTTCTCCAGGAATGAAAAACTGTTTTTT.

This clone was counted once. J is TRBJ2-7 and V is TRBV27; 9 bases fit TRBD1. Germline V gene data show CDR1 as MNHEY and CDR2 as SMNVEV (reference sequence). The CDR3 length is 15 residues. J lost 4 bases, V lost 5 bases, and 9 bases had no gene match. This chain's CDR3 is CASSLTGTGWYEQYF. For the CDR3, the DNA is TGTGCCAGCAGTCTGACCGGGACAGGGTGGTACGAGCAGTACTTC.

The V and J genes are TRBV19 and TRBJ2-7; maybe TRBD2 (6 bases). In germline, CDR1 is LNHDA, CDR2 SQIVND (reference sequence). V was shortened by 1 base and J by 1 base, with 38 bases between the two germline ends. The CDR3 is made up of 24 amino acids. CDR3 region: CASSIGGRQLLSGNSLGLSYEQYF. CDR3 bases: TGTGCCAGTAGTATAGGGGGGAGGCAGCTTCTTTCTGGGAACTCGTTGGGGTTGTCCTACGAGCAGTACTTC. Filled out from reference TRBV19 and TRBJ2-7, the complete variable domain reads DGGITQSPKYLFRKEGQNVTLSCEQNLNHDAMYWYRQDPGQGLRLIYYSQIVNDFQKGDIAEGYSVSREKKESFPLTVTSAQKNPTAFYLCASSIGGRQLLSGNSLGLSYEQYFGPGTRLTVT.

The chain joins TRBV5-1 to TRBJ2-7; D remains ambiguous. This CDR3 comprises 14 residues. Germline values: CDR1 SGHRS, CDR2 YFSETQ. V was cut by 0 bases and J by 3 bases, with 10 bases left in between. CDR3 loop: CASSLDGPYYEQYF. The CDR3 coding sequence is TGCGCCAGCAGCTTGGATGGTCCCTACTACGAGCAGTACTTC.

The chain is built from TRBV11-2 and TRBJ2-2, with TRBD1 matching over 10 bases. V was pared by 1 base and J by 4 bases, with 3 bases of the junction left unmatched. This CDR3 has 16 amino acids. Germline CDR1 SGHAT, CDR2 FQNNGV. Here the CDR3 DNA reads TGTGCCAGCAGCTTAGGGGACAGGGGTGCCACCGGGGAGCTGTTTTTT. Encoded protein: CASSLGDRGATGELFF.

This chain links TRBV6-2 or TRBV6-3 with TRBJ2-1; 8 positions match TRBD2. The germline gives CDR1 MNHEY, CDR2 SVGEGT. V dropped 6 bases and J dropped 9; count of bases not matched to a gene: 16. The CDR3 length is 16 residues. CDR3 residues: CASSLPGLGPWGEQFF. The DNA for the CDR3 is TGTGCCAGCAGCCTCCCGGGACTAGGCCCCTGGGGTGAGCAGTTCTTC.

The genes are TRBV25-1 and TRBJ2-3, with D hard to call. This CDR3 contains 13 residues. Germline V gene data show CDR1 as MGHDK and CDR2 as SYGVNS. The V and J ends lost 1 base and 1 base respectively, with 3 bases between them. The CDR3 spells CASSESGTDTQYF. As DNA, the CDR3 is TGTGCCAGCAGTGAATCTGGCACAGATACGCAGTATTTT.

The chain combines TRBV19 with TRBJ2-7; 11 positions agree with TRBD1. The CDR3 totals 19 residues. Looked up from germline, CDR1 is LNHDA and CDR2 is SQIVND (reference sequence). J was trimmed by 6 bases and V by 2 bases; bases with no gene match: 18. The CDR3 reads CASSIYLVQWGTGGIEQYF. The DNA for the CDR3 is TGTGCCAGTAGTATATACCTGGTGCAGTGGGGGACAGGGGGGATCGAGCAGTACTTC.

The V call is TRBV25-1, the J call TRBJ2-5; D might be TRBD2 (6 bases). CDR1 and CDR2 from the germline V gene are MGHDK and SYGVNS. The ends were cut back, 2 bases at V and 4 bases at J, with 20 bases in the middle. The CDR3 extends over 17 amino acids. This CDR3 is CASSEVGGKVARETQYF. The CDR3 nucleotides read TGTGCCAGCAGTGAAGTTGGCGGGAAGGTCGCGCGAGAGACCCAGTACTTC.

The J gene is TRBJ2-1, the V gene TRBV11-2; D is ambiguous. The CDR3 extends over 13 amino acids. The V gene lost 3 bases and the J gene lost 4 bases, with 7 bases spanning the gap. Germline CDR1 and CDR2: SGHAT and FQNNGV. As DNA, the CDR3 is TGTGCCAGCAGCTTGGGCGTGTACAATGAGCAGTTCTTC. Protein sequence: CASSLGVYNEQFF.

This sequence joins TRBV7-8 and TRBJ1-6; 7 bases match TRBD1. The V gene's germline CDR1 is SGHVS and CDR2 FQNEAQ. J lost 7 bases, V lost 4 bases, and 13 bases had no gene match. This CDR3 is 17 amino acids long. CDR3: CASSSGGTARINSPLHF. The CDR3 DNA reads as TGTGCCAGCAGCTCTGGGGGGACAGCAAGGATAAATTCACCCCTCCACTTT.

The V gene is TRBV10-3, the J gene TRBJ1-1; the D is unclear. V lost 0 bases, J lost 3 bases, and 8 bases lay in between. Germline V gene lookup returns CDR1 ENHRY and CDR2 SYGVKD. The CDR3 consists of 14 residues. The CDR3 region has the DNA TGTGCCATCAGTGAGTCTGAGGGTTACACTGAAGCTTTCTTT. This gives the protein CAISESEGYTEAFF.

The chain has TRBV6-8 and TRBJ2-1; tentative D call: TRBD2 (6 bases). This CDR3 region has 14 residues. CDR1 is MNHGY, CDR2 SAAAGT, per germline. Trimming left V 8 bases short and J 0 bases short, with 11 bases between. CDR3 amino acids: CASVAGLSYNEQFF. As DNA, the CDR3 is TGTGCCAGCGTCGCGGGACTCTCCTACAATGAGCAGTTCTTC.

Here the CDR3 reads CASSNKGDQPQHF. The CDR3 DNA reads TGTGCCAGCAGTAACAAGGGGGATCAGCCCCAGCATTTT. The chain links TRBV6-5 to TRBJ1-5; D may be TRBD1 (6 bases). The V gene lost 5 bases and the J gene lost 5 bases, with 10 bases spanning the gap. The CDR3 is 13 residues long. The germline V gene encodes CDR1 MNHEY and CDR2 SVGAGI.

CDR3 loop: CATSRDPNGQETQYF. DNA for the CDR3: TGTGCCACCAGCAGAGATCCGAACGGCCAAGAGACCCAGTACTTC. The chain recombines TRBV15 with TRBJ2-5, with D unresolved. This CDR3 has 15 residues. V was trimmed by 0 bases and J by 1 base, leaving 9 bases between them. Germline loops: CDR1 LNHNV, CDR2 YYDKDF (reference sequence).

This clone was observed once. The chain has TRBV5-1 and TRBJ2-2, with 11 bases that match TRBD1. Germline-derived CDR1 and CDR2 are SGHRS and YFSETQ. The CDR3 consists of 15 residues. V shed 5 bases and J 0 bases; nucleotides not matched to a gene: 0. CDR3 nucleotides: TGCGCCAGCAGGGGACAGGGGGCGAACACCGGGGAGCTGTTTTTT. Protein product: CASRGQGANTGELFF.

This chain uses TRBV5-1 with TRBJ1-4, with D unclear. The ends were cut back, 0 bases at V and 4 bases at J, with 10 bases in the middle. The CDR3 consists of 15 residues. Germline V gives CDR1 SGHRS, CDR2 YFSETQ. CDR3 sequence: CASSLDGLRNEKLFF. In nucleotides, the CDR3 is TGCGCCAGCAGCTTGGACGGACTGCGTAATGAAAAACTGTTTTTT.

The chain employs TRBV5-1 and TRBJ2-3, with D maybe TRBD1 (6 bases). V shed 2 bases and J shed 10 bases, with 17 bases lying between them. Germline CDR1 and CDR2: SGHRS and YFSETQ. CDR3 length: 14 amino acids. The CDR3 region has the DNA TGCGCCAGCAGCTTCGGACAGCTTCTTGATTCGCAGTATTTT. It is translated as CASSFGQLLDSQYF.

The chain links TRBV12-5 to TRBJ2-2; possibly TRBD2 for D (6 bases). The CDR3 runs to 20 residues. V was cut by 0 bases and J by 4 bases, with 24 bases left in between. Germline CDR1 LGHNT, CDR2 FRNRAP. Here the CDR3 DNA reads TGTGCTAGTGGTTTGGTAGACCGTTTTAAGTGGGGGGACCCCACCGGGGAGCTGTTTTTT. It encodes CASGLVDRFKWGDPTGELFF.

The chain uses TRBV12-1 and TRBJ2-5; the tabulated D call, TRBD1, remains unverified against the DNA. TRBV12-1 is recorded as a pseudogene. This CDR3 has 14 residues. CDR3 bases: TGTGCCAGCAGCTTACGCACAGGGGGGGAGACCCAGTACTTC. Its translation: CASSLRTGGETQYF.

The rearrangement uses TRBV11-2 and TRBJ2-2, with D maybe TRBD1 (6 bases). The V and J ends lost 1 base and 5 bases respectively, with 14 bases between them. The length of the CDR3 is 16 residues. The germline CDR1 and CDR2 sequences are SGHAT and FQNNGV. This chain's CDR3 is CASSLGWGRGTGELFF. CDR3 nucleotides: TGTGCCAGCAGCTTAGGGTGGGGGCGCGGAACCGGGGAGCTGTTTTTT.

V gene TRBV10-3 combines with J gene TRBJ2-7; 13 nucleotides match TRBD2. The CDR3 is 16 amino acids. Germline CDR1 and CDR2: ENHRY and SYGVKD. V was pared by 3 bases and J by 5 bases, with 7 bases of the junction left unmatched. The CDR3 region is CAISDRSGLAGNEQYF. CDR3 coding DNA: TGTGCCATCAGTGACCGCTCGGGACTAGCGGGAAACGAGCAGTACTTC.

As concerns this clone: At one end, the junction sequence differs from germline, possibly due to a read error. CDR3 bases: TGCGCCAGCAGCCGATGGACAGGGCTTGGGAACTCTGGCTACACCTTC. Translation: CASSRWTGLGNSGYTF. V gene TRBV5-1 combines with J gene TRBJ1-2; the match to TRBD1 covers 8 bases. CDR3 size: 16 residues. Per germline, CDR1 SGHRS and CDR2 YFSETQ.

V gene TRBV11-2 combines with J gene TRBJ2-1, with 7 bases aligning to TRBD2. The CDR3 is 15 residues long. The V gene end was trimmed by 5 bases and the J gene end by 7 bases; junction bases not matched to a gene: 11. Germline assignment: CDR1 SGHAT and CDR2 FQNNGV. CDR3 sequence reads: CASSPQRREKNEQFF. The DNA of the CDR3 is TGTGCCAGCAGCCCCCAGAGGCGGGAGAAGAATGAGCAGTTCTTC.

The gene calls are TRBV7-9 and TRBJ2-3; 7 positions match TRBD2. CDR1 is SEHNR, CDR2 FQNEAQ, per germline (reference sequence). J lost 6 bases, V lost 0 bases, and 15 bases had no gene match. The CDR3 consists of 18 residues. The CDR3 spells CASSLASLAGVSSDTQYF. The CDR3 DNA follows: TGTGCCAGCAGCTTAGCTTCCCTGGCGGGAGTATCATCCGATACGCAGTATTTT.

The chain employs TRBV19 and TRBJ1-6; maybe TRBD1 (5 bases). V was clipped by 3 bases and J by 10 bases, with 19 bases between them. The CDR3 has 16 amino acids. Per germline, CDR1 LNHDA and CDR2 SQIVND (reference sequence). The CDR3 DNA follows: TGTGCCAGTAGTATCGATGCCGCAGGGCAGGAGTCACCCCTCCACTTT. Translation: CASSIDAAGQESPLHF.